A single sample is the source of the 9 T cell receptor beta chains below, sequenced in a study of blood T cells in healthy people across ages. Primers used in a second PCR of roughly 7 to 12 cycles were a sample-barcoded 5' primer and a J-beta primer mix. TCRdb redid the calling of the 5' RACE reads with MiXCR, one entry per CDR3 protein. The sample includes fewer than 750,000 distinct CDR3 sequences, under 55% of them seen just once. Sequenced material: blood. The receptors were gathered from a man at least 80 years old in good health.

CDR3 nucleotides: TGCGCCAGCAGCTTCGGGACCAATGAGCAGTTCTTC. Its protein product is CASSFGTNEQFF. The rearrangement uses TRBV5-1 and TRBJ2-1; TRBD1 or TRBD2 may be the D gene (5 bases each). The CDR3 runs to 12 residues. In germline, CDR1 is SGHRS, CDR2 YFSETQ. V was pared by 2 bases and J by 6 bases, with 6 bases between.

V usage is TRBV5-1 and J usage is TRBJ2-1; 8 nucleotides line up with TRBD2. J lost 4 bases, V lost 1 base, and 7 bases had no gene match. This CDR3 has 16 amino acids. In germline, CDR1 is SGHRS, CDR2 YFSETQ. CDR3 sequence reads: CASSLLSSGPYNEQFF. CDR3 coding DNA: TGCGCCAGCAGCTTGTTATCTAGCGGGCCATACAATGAGCAGTTCTTC.

This chain joins TRBV6-6 and TRBJ2-3, with TRBD1 as a possible D gene (5 bases). Germline V CDR1 and CDR2: MNHNY, SVGAGI (reference sequence). The length of the CDR3 is 13 residues. With 2 bases removed from V and 5 bases from J, the gap between germline ends came to 8 bases. CDR3 bases: TGTGCCAGCAGTTACCCCGGACAAGATACGCAGTATTTT. Translated, it gives CASSYPGQDTQYF.

V usage is TRBV29-1 and J usage is TRBJ2-5; D possibly corresponds to TRBD1 (6 bases). Trimming left V 6 bases short and J 5 bases short, with 19 bases between. Germline values: CDR1 SQVTM, CDR2 ANQGSEA. The length of the CDR3 is 14 residues. The CDR3 sequence: CSVGHRAVGETQYF. CDR3 coding DNA: TGCAGCGTAGGCCACAGGGCTGTTGGGGAGACCCAGTACTTC.

The CDR3 reads CASSPGGGRNSPLHF. CDR3 in DNA: TGTGCCAGCAGTCCCGGGGGGGGCAGAAATTCACCCCTCCACTTT. The chain employs TRBV27 and TRBJ1-6; D is possibly TRBD1 (6 bases). CDR1 is MNHEY and CDR2 is SMNVEV in the germline V gene (reference sequence). CDR3 length equals 15 residues. The V end lost 5 bases, the J end lost 7 bases, and 15 bases lay between the germline ends.

CDR3 loop: CSARDDSTHYGYTF. DNA of the CDR3: TGCAGTGCTAGAGACGACTCGACCCACTATGGCTACACCTTC. V is TRBV20-1 and J is TRBJ1-2; D is uncertain. V was pared by 0 bases and J by 3 bases, with 11 bases between. Looked up from germline, CDR1 is DFQATT and CDR2 is SNEGSKA (reference sequence). This CDR3 contains 14 residues.

The V gene is TRBV5-1, the J gene TRBJ2-7; the D gene is possibly TRBD2 (6 bases). V was shortened by 4 bases and J by 4 bases, with 15 bases between the two germline ends. Germline V gives CDR1 SGHRS, CDR2 YFSETQ. The CDR3 has 14 amino acids. CDR3 sequence (DNA): TGCGCCAGCAGCATAGACGGGAGTATGTACGAGCAGTACTTC. This codes for CASSIDGSMYEQYF.

The chain is built from TRBV15 and TRBJ2-5, with D possibly being TRBD2 (7 bases). CDR3 length equals 15 residues. Germline V gene sequence: CDR1 LNHNV, CDR2 YYDKDF (reference sequence). Trimming took off 1 base at V and 2 bases at J, with 11 bases between the two ends. This CDR3 is CATSRARGGQETQYF. CDR3 in DNA: TGTGCCACCAGCAGAGCAAGGGGGGGACAAGAGACCCAGTACTTC.

The V gene is TRBV7-3, the J gene TRBJ1-5; D unclear. Germline loops: CDR1 SGHTA, CDR2 FQGTGA. The CDR3 loop spans 13 amino acids. The germline V and J ends were trimmed by 2 bases and 3 bases, with 5 bases remaining between them. CDR3 sequence reads: CASSLDANQPQHF. The DNA of the CDR3 is TGTGCCAGCAGCTTAGATGCCAATCAGCCCCAGCATTTT. Full variable domain (remainder filled in from reference TRBV7-3 and TRBJ1-5): GAGVSQTPSNKVTEKGKYVELRCDPISGHTALYWYRQSLGQGPEFLIYFQGTGAADDSGLPNDRFFAVRPEGSVSTLKIQRTERGDSAVYLCASSLDANQPQHFGDGTRLSIL.